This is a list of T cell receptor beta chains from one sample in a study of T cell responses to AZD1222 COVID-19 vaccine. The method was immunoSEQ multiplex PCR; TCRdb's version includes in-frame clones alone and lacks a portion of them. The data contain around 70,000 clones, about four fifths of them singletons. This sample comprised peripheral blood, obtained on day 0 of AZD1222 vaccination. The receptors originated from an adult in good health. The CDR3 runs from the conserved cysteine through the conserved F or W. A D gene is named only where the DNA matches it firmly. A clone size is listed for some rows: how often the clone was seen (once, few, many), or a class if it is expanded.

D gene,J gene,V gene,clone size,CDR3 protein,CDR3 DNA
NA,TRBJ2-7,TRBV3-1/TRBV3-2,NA,CASSQGGEVYEQYF,TGTGCCAGCAGCCAAGGAGGGGAGGTCTACGAGCAGTACTTC
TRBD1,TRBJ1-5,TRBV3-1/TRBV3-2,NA,CASSQDTGVGQPQHF,TGTGCCAGCAGCCAAGATACAGGGGTTGGTCAGCCCCAGCATTTT
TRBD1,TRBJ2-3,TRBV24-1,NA,CATSDLTTGSQTDTQYF,TGTGCCACCAGTGATTTGACGACAGGGTCTCAAACAGATACGCAGTATTTT
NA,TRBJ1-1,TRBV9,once,CASSVVPRADTEAFF,TGTGCCAGCAGCGTAGTCCCCAGGGCAGACACTGAAGCTTTCTTT
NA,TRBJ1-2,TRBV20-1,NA,CSASRQGTNYGYTF,TGCAGTGCTAGTCGGCAGGGAACTAACTATGGCTACACCTTC
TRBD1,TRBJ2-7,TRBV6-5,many,CATQDRASHEQYF,TGTGCCACCCAAGACAGGGCTTCCCACGAGCAGTACTTC
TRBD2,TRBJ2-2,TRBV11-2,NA,CASSLARGADTGELFF,TGTGCCAGCAGCTTAGCGCGGGGGGCGGACACCGGGGAGCTGTTTTTT
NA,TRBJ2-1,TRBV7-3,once,CASSLGAVQFF,TGTGCCAGCAGCTTAGGAGCAGTGCAGTTCTTC
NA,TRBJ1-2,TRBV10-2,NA,CARQGHGYTF,TGCGCCAGACAGGGTCATGGCTACACCTTC
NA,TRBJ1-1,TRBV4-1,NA,CASSQGGQIIHTEAFF,TGCGCCAGCAGCCAAGGTGGGCAGATCATCCACACTGAAGCTTTCTTT
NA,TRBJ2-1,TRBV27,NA,CASRPLGSQSNEQFF,TGTGCCAGCAGACCACTTGGGTCCCAAAGCAATGAGCAGTTCTTC
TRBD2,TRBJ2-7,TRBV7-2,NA,CASSQNGGGAYEQYF,TGTGCCAGCAGCCAAAATGGCGGGGGGGCCTACGAGCAGTACTTC
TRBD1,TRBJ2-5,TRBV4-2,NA,CASSQGAGTGGQETQYF,TGTGCCAGCAGCCAAGGGGCCGGGACAGGGGGACAAGAGACCCAGTACTTC
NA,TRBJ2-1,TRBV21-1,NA,CASREAIAEQFF,TGTGCCAGCAGGGAAGCGATTGCAGAGCAGTTCTTC
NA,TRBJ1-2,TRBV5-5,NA,CASSFRGARGYTF,TGTGCCAGCAGCTTCCGAGGGGCGCGCGGCTACACCTTC
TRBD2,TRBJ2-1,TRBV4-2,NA,CASSPWTSGGARNEQFF,TGTGCCAGCAGCCCTTGGACTAGCGGGGGGGCTAGGAATGAGCAGTTCTTC
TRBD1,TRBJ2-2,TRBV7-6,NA,CASSSRQGVTGELFF,TGTGCCAGCAGCTCAAGACAGGGAGTCACCGGGGAGCTGTTTTTT
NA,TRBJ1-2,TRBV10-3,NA,CAISGQDNYGYTF,TGTGCCATCAGTGGACAGGATAACTATGGCTACACCTTC
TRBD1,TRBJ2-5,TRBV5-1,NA,CASSLGTEGQPQETQYF,TGCGCCAGCAGCTTGGGAACCGAGGGACAGCCCCAAGAGACCCAGTACTTC
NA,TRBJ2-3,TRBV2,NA,CASSGGSGGDTQYF,TGTGCCAGCAGTGGGGGGTCTGGTGGGGATACGCAGTATTTT
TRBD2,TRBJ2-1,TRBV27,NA,CASRTTSGGAYNEQFF,TGTGCCAGCAGGACGACTAGCGGGGGCGCCTACAATGAGCAGTTCTTC
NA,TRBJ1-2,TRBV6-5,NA,CASSLSWGDYGYTF,TGTGCCAGCAGTCTAAGCTGGGGGGACTATGGCTACACCTTC
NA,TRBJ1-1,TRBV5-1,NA,CASSFKGGTEAFF,TGCGCCAGCAGCTTCAAAGGGGGAACTGAAGCTTTCTTT
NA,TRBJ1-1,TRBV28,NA,CASSFGAALLAFF,TGTGCCAGCAGTTTCGGGGCGGCCCTTTTGGCTTTCTTT
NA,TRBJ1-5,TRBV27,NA,CASSLSGLGDQPQHF,TGTGCCAGCAGTTTATCTGGGCTCGGGGACCAGCCCCAGCATTTT
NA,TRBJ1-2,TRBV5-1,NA,CASSLEDTLNYGYTF,TGCGCCAGCAGCTTAGAGGACACCCTTAACTATGGCTACACCTTC
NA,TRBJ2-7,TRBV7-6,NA,CASSTYSEQYF,TGTGCCAGCAGCACTTACAGTGAGCAGTACTTC
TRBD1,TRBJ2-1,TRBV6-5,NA,CASNGQGLVEQFF,TGTGCCAGCAACGGACAGGGGTTGGTTGAGCAGTTCTTC
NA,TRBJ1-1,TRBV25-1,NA,CASSELGTSTEAFF,TGTGCCAGCAGTGAACTGGGGACGAGCACTGAAGCTTTCTTT
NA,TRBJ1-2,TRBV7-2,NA,CASSRSDGNYGYTF,TGTGCCAGCAGTAGATCGGACGGGAACTATGGCTACACCTTC
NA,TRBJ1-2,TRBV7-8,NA,CASSLVGPGAHYGYTF,TGTGCCAGCAGCTTAGTAGGGCCGGGGGCTCACTATGGCTACACCTTC
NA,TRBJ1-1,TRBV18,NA,CPSSRDRIYGAGMNTEAFF,TGTCCCAGCTCACGCGACCGGATATACGGGGCCGGGATGAACACTGAAGCTTTCTTT
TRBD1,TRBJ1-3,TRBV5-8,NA,CASSPRGLGNTIYF,TGTGCCAGCAGCCCCAGGGGGTTAGGAAACACCATATATTTT
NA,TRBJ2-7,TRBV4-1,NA,CASSQFVLLKYEQYF,TGCGCCAGCAGCCAATTTGTCCTCCTAAAATACGAGCAGTACTTC
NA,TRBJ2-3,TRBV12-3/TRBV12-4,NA,CASSPSTDTQYF,TGTGCCAGCAGTCCTAGCACAGATACGCAGTATTTT
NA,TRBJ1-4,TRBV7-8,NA,CASSLQGVGEKLFF,TGTGCCAGCAGCTTACAAGGGGTCGGCGAAAAACTGTTTTTT
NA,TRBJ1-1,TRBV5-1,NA,CASSTGWGEAFF,TGCGCCAGCAGCACAGGATGGGGTGAAGCTTTCTTT
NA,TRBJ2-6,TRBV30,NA,CAWSRGLAGATGANVLTF,TGTGCCTGGAGTCGGGGTTTGGCGGGGGCGACTGGGGCCAACGTCCTGACTTTC
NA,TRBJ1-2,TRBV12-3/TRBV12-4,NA,CASSHRRLGGYTF,TGTGCCAGCAGCCATAGGCGATTAGGAGGCTACACCTTC
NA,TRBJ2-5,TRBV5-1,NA,CASSLPSRETQYF,TGCGCCAGCAGCTTGCCCAGTCGAGAGACCCAGTACTTC
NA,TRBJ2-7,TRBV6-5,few,CASSYSTRGAYEQYF,TGTGCCAGCAGTTACTCGACAAGGGGCGCCTACGAGCAGTACTTC
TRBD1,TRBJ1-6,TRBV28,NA,CASSSGQGNSPLHF,TGTGCCAGCAGTTCCGGACAGGGGAACTCACCCCTCCACTTT
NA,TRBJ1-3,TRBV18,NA,CASSPGQAGNTIYF,TGTGCCAGCTCACCCGGGCAGGCAGGAAACACCATATATTTT
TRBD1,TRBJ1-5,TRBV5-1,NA,CASSPGAGGNTQPQHF,TGCGCCAGCAGCCCTGGGGCAGGGGGAAACACTCAGCCCCAGCATTTT
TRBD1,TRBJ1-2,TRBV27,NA,CASSFGTGGNYGYTF,TGTGCCAGCAGTTTTGGGACAGGGGGCAACTATGGCTACACCTTC
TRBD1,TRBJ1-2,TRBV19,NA,CASSNRDRLGYTF,TGTGCCAGTAGTAACCGGGACAGACTTGGCTACACCTTC
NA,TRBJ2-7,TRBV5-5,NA,CASSANIGFSYEQYF,TGTGCCAGCAGCGCCAACATTGGCTTCTCCTACGAGCAGTACTTC
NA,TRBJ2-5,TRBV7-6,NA,CAIDRFRGETQYF,TGTGCCATCGACAGGTTCCGAGGAGAGACCCAGTACTTC
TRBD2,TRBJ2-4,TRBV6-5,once,CASTGVGGEVGIQYF,TGTGCCAGCACCGGGGTGGGGGGGGAGGTTGGCATTCAGTACTTC
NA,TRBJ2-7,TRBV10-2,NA,CASINFRVRDNYEQYF,TGCGCCAGCATAAACTTCAGGGTCCGTGATAACTACGAGCAGTACTTC
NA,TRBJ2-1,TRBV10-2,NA,CASSESFGEQFF,TGCGCCAGCAGTGAGTCGTTCGGGGAGCAGTTCTTC
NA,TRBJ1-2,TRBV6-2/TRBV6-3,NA,CASSYSRTRGYTF,TGTGCCAGCAGTTACTCCAGGACTCGGGGCTACACCTTC
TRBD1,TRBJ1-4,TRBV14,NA,CASRATGVDEKLFF,TGTGCCAGCAGGGCGACAGGGGTCGATGAAAAACTGTTTTTT
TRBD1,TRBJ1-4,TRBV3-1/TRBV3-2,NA,CASSHWDRATNEKLFF,TGTGCCAGCAGCCATTGGGACAGAGCAACTAATGAAAAACTGTTTTTT
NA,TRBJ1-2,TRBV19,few,CASSIGLRGGYTF,TGTGCCAGTAGTATAGGCTTAAGAGGTGGCTACACCTTC
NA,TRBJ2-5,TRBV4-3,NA,CASSLGVAGGIRYF,NA